This TCR beta chain was observed in a study of cytomegalovirus exposure and HLA in healthy donors. Study details: There were around 100 million unique TCR beta sequences, drawn from about 179 million T cells, in an earlier analysis. Study results and caveats: Altogether, about 160 TCR beta chains were recorded as cytomegalovirus-associated. A cluster of highly shared sequence variants was likely a sequencing artifact.

Germline assignment: CDR1 MNHEY and CDR2 SMNVEV (reference sequence). The CDR3 is 13 residues long. Deletions cut 2 bases from V and 4 bases from J, with 8 bases between. This clone was seen a single time. As yet, its antigen is unknown. Amplification used 60 Vbeta primers and 13 Jbeta primers. Using immunoSEQ multiplex PCR, the repertoire was profiled, and TCRdb retains in-frame clones only, with some absent. The data contain 150,000 to 200,000 clones, approximately 77% of them singletons. Sequenced input: PBMCs. The source is a male donor in good health and CMV-seropositive. The chain carries TRBV27 and TRBJ1-1; D ambiguous. The CDR3 DNA reads TGTGCCAGCAGTTTAGGTAGAAGCACTGAAGCTTTCTTT. Its protein is CASSLGRSTEAFF.